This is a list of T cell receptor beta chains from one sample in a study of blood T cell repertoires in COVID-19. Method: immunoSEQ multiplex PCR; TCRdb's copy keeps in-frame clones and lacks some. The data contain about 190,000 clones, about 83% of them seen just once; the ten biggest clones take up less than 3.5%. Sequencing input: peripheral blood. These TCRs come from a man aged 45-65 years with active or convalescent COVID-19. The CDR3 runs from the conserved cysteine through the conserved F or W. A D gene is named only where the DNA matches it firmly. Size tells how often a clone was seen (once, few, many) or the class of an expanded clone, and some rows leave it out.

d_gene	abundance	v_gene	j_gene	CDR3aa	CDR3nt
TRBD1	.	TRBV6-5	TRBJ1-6	CASIGGGDSPLHF	TGTGCCAGCATTGGAGGGGGCGATTCACCCCTCCACTTT
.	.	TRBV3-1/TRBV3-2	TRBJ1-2	CASSQGHRGYTF	TGTGCCAGCAGCCAAGGACATCGGGGCTACACCTTC
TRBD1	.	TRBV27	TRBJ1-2	CASSLRSGGAYGYTF	TGTGCCAGCAGTTTAAGGTCAGGGGGCGCCTATGGCTACACCTTC
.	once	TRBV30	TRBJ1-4	CAWRAPGAGSNEKLFF	TGTGCCTGGAGGGCTCCGGGAGCAGGCTCTAATGAAAAACTGTTTTTT
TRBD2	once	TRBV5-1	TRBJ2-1	CASSTTSRNEQFF	TGCGCCAGCAGCACGACTAGCCGGAATGAGCAGTTCTTC
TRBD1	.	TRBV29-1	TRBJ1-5	CSVRDSTHQPQHF	TGCAGCGTCCGGGACAGCACACATCAGCCCCAGCATTTT
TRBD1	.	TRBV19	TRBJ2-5	CASSIRKGAETQYF	TGTGCCAGTAGTATCAGGAAGGGGGCGGAGACCCAGTACTTC
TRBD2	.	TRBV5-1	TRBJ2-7	CASSKYIAGSYEQYF	TGCGCCAGCAGCAAATATATAGCGGGGAGCTACGAGCAGTACTTC
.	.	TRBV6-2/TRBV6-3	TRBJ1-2	CASSTLDGQRGYTF	TGTGCCAGCAGCACCCTAGACGGCCAAAGGGGCTACACCTTC
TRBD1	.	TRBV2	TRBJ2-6	CASSFDRAGANVLTF	TGTGCCAGCAGCTTCGACAGGGCCGGGGCCAACGTCCTGACTTTC
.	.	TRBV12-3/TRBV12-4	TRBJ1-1	CASSHLNTEAFF	TGTGCCAGCAGTCATCTGAACACTGAAGCTTTCTTT
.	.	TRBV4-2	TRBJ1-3	CASSQVRNSGNTIYF	TGTGCCAGCAGCCAAGTGCGGAACTCTGGAAACACCATATATTTT
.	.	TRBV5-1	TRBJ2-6	CASSLAQGAGANVLTF	TGCGCCAGCAGCTTGGCGCAAGGAGCTGGGGCCAACGTCCTGACTTTC
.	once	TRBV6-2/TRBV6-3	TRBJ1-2	CASSQTANYGYTF	TGTGCCAGCAGCCAGACAGCTAACTATGGCTACACCTTC
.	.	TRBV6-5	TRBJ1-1	CASINMNTEAFF	TGTGCCAGCATAAACATGAACACTGAAGCTTTCTTT
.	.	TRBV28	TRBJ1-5	CASSARVGNQPQHF	TGTGCCAGCAGCGCCAGGGTTGGCAATCAGCCCCAGCATTTT
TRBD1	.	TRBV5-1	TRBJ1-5	CASSLSDREGIGSSASNQPQHF	TGCGCCAGCAGCTTATCGGACAGGGAGGGGATAGGGTCATCGGCTAGCAATCAGCCCCAGCATTTT
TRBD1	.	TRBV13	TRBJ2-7	CASSPPGTGARGEQYF	TGTGCCAGCAGCCCTCCCGGGACAGGGGCGAGGGGCGAGCAGTACTTC
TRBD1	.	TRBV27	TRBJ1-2	CASSLSGRTGGYTF	TGTGCCAGCAGTTTAAGTGGCCGGACAGGCGGCTACACCTTC
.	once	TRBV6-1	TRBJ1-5	CASSEGGAGGQPQHF	TGTGCCAGCAGTGAAGGCGGGGCGGGCGGTCAGCCCCAGCATTTT
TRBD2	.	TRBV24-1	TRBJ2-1	CATSGRAVSGSVAYNEQFF	TGTGCCACCAGTGGGCGAGCCGTTAGCGGGAGCGTCGCCTACAATGAGCAGTTCTTC
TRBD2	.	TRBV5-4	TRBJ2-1	CASSLAAGGPYNEQFF	TGTGCCAGCAGCTTAGCAGCGGGAGGGCCCTACAATGAGCAGTTCTTC
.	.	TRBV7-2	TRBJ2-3	CASSSSTDTQYF	TGTGCCAGCAGCTCGAGCACAGATACGCAGTATTTT
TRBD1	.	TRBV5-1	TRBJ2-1	CASSLGGQGSNNEQFF	TGCGCCAGCAGCTTGGGAGGACAGGGTTCCAACAATGAGCAGTTCTTC
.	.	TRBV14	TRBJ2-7	CASSPRGGYEQYF	TGTGCCAGCAGTCCTAGGGGGGGCTACGAGCAGTACTTC
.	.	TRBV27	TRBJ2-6	CASSGGTVPGANVLTF	TGTGCCAGCTCCGGCGGGACGGTCCCTGGGGCCAACGTCCTGACTTTC
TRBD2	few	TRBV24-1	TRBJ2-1	CATSDSGTSSYNEQFF	TGTGCCACCAGTGATTCCGGGACTAGCTCCTACAATGAGCAGTTCTTC
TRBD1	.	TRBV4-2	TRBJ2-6	CASSQVVRDRGAVGANVLTF	TGTGCCAGCAGCCAAGTGGTCAGGGACAGGGGGGCAGTCGGGGCCAACGTCCTGACTTTC
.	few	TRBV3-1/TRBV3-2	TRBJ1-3	CASRSSRNTIYF	TGTGCCAGCAGGAGTTCAAGAAACACCATATATTTT
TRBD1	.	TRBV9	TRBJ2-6	CASSVAPGTGGAGANVLTF	TGTGCCAGCAGCGTAGCTCCCGGGACAGGGGGCGCTGGGGCCAACGTCCTGACTTTC
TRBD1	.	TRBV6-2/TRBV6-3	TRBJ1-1	CASSYPLDRGGDTEAFF	TGTGCCAGCAGTTACCCTCTGGACAGGGGGGGAGACACTGAAGCTTTCTTT
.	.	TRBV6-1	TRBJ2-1	CASSEGEGREQFF	TGTGCCAGCAGTGAAGGAGAAGGGAGGGAGCAGTTCTTC
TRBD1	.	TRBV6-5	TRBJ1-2	CASSTTGQRTYGYTF	TGTGCCAGCAGCACGACAGGGCAGAGAACCTATGGCTACACCTTC